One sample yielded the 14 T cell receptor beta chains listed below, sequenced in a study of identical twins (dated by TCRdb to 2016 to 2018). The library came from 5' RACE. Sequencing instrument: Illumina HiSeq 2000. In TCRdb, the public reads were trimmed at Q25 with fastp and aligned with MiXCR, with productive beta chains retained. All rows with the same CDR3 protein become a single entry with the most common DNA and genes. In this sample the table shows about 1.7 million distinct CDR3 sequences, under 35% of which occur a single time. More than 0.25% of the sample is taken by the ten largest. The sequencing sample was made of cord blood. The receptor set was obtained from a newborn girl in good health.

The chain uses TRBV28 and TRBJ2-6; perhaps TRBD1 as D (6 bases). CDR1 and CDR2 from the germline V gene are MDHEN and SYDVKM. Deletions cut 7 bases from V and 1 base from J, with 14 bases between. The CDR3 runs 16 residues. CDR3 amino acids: CASKNRVFSGANVLTF. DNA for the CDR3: TGTGCCAGCAAAAACAGGGTTTTTTCTGGGGCCAACGTCCTGACTTTC.

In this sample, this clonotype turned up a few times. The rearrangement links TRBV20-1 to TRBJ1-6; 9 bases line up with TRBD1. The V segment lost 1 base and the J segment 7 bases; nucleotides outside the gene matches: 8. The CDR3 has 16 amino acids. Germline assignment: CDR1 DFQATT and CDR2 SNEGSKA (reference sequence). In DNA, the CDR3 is TGCAGTGCTAGAGGGGGGGGGACAGGGCTCAATTCACCCCTCCACTTT. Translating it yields CSARGGGTGLNSPLHF.

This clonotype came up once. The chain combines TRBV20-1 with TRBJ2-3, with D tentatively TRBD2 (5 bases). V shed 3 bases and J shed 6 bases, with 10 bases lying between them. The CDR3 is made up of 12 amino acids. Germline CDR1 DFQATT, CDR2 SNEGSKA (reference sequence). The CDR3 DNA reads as TGCAGTGCTAGGATCGAGGGTGATACGCAGTATTTT. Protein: CSARIEGDTQYF.

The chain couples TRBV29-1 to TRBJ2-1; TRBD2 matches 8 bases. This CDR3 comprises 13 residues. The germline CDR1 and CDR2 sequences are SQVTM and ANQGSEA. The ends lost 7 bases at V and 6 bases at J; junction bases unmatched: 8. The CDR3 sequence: CSAPGLDGNEQFF. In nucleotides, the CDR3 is TGCAGCGCTCCGGGACTAGACGGCAATGAGCAGTTCTTC.

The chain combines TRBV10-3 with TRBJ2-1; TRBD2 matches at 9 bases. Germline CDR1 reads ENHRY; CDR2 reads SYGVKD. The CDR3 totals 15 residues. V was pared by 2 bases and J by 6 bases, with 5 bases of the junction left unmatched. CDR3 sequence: CAISESGRSGNEQFF. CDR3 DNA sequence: TGTGCCATCAGTGAGAGCGGGAGGTCGGGCAATGAGCAGTTCTTC.

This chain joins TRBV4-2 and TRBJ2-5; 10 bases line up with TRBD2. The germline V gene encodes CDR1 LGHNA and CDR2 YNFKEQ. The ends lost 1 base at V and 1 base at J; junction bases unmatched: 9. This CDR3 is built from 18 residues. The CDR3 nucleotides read TGTGCCAGCAGCCAAGGGGTTCTAGGACTAGCGGCCCAAGAGACCCAGTACTTC. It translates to CASSQGVLGLAAQETQYF.

CDR3 sequence reads: CASSYLGQETNEKLFF. The CDR3 nucleotides are TGTGCCAGCAGTTACTTAGGACAGGAGACTAATGAAAAACTGTTTTTT. The chain has TRBV6-5 and TRBJ1-4, with TRBD1 matching over 7 bases. V lost 1 base to trimming and J lost 2 bases; unmatched junction nucleotides: 4. This CDR3 spans 16 amino acids. In germline, CDR1 is MNHEY, CDR2 SVGAGI.

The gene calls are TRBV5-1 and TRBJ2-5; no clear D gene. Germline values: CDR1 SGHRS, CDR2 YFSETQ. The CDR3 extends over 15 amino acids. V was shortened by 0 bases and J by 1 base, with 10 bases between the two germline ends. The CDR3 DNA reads TGCGCCAGCAGCTTGGTGGCTAGGAGCCAAGAGACCCAGTACTTC. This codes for CASSLVARSQETQYF.

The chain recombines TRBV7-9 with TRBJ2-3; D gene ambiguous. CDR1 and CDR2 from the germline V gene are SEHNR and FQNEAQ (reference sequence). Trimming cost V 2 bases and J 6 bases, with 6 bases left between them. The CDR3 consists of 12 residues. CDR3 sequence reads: CASSLQNDTQYF. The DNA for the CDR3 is TGTGCCAGCAGCTTACAGAACGATACGCAGTATTTT. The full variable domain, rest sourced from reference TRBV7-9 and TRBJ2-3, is DTGVSQNPRHKITKRGQNVTFRCDPISEHNRLYWYRQTLGQGPEFLTYFQNEAQLEKSRLLSDRFSAERPKGSFSTLEIQRTEQGDSAMYLCASSLQNDTQYFGPGTRLTVL.

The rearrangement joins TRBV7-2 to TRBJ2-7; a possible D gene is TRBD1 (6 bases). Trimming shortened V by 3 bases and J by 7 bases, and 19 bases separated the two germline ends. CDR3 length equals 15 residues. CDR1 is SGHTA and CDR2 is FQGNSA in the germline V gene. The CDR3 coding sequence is TGTGCCAGCAGCTTTGCAGGGGCGCTTTCTGGGGAGCAGTACTTC. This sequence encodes CASSFAGALSGEQYF.

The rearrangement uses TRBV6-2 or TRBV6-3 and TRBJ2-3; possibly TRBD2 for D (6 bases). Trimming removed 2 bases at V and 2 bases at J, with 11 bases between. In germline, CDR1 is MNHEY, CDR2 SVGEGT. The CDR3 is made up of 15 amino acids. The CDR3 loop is CASSYVGGNTDTQYF. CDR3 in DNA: TGTGCCAGCAGTTACGTGGGCGGGAACACAGATACGCAGTATTTT.

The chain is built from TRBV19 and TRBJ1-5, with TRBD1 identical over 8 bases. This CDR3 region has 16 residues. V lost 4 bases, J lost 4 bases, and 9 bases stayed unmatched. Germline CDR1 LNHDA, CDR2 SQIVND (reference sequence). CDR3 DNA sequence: TGTGCCAGTAGTACCTCCCTCAGGGGGCGAAATCAGCCCCAGCATTTT. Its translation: CASSTSLRGRNQPQHF. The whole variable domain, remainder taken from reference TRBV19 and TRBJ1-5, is DGGITQSPKYLFRKEGQNVTLSCEQNLNHDAMYWYRQDPGQGLRLIYYSQIVNDFQKGDIAEGYSVSREKKESFPLTVTSAQKNPTAFYLCASSTSLRGRNQPQHFGDGTRLSIL.

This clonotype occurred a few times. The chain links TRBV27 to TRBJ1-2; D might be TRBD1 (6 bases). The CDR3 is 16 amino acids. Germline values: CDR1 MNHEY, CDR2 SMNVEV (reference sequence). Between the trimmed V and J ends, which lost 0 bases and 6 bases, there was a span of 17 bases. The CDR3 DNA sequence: TGTGCCAGCAGTTTATCGGTTGTTGGGGGGCTGGATGGCTACACCTTC. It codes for CASSLSVVGGLDGYTF.

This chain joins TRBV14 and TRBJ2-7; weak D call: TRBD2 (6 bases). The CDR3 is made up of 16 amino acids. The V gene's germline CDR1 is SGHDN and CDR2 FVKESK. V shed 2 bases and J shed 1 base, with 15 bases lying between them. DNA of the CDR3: TGTGCCAGCAGCCAACCTTCTAGCGTACGGTCCTACGAGCAGTACTTC. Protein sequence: CASSQPSSVRSYEQYF.